What follows are 20 T cell receptor beta chains derived from one specimen sequenced in a study of T cells in localized non-small cell lung cancer. Profiling relied on immunoSEQ multiplex PCR, and the TCRdb table lists in-frame clones only, not all of them. The sample has 40,000 to 55,000 clones; 80% to 85% are singletons. Here the sequenced sample was peripheral blood mononuclear cells, taken before any cancer treatment. Receptor source: a man aged 40 to 75 with stage III lung adenocarcinoma.

This clone turned up a few times. The chain uses TRBV19 and TRBJ2-1, with no clear D. CDR1 is LNHDA, CDR2 SQIVND, per germline (reference sequence). The V end lost 10 bases, the J end lost 1 base, and 11 bases lay between the germline ends. This CDR3 is 13 amino acids long. CDR3 DNA sequence: TGTGCCACTAGGGAAGGTTCCTACAATGAGCAGTTCTTC. It yields the protein CATREGSYNEQFF.

The rearrangement joins TRBV5-4 to TRBJ2-2, with TRBD2 as a possible D gene (7 bases). The CDR3 is made up of 15 amino acids. V was shortened by 2 bases and J by 3 bases, with 11 bases between the two germline ends. Germline-derived CDR1 and CDR2 are SGHNT and YYREEE (reference sequence). CDR3 residues: CASSFGGAYTGELFF. As DNA, the CDR3 is TGTGCCAGCAGCTTTGGGGGGGCGTACACCGGGGAGCTGTTTTTT.

The rearrangement joins TRBV6-4 to TRBJ2-2; 9 bases agree with TRBD2. Trimming took 8 bases from V and 3 from J; bases not matched to a gene: 7. This CDR3 region has 15 residues. Germline V gives CDR1 MRHNA, CDR2 SNTAGT. This CDR3 is CASLTGTSYTGELFF. For the CDR3, the DNA is TGTGCCAGCTTGACCGGGACTAGCTACACCGGGGAGCTGTTTTTT.

This clone occurred once. The chain combines TRBV6-6 with TRBJ2-7; 7 positions match TRBD1. The CDR3 spans 14 residues. V gave up 4 bases and J gave up 3 bases; unmatched junction bases: 6. Germline assignment: CDR1 MNHNY and CDR2 SVGAGI (reference sequence). The CDR3 here is CASSLHRGNYEQYF. The CDR3 DNA reads TGTGCCAGCAGTTTACACAGGGGCAACTACGAGCAGTACTTC.

CDR3 nucleotides: TGTGCCAGCAGTGAATACCAGGTATCTAACGAGCAGTACTTC. It specifies CASSEYQVSNEQYF. The chain couples TRBV25-1 to TRBJ2-7; D unresolved. The CDR3 runs 14 residues. CDR1 MGHDK and CDR2 SYGVNS come from the germline V gene. The germline V and J ends were trimmed by 0 bases and 5 bases, with 11 bases remaining between them.

This clone came up a few times. This sequence joins TRBV2 and TRBJ1-2, with 10 bases fitting TRBD1. Germline CDR1 and CDR2: SNHLY and FYNNEI. Trimming took 4 bases from V and 8 from J; bases not matched to a gene: 7. The length of the CDR3 is 14 residues. The CDR3 protein is CASSARDRGKGYTF. Here the CDR3 DNA reads TGTGCCAGCAGTGCAAGGGACAGGGGCAAGGGCTACACCTTC.

The chain uses TRBV5-1 and TRBJ2-1; 9 nucleotides agree with TRBD2. Unmatched junction bases numbered 5, after V lost 0 bases and J lost 4 bases. Germline V gene data show CDR1 as SGHRS and CDR2 as YFSETQ. The CDR3 loop spans 16 amino acids. The CDR3 DNA reads TGCGCCAGCAGCTTGGTAGCGCGGGGGGGATACAATGAGCAGTTCTTC. Its protein product is CASSLVARGGYNEQFF. Variable domain in full (rest from reference TRBV5-1 and TRBJ2-1): KAGVTQTPRYLIKTRGQQVTLSCSPISGHRSVSWYQQTPGQGLQFLFEYFSETQRNKGNFPGRFSGRQFSNSRSEMNVSTLELGDSALYLCASSLVARGGYNEQFFGPGTRLTVL.

V is TRBV7-2 and J is TRBJ2-5, with TRBD2 matching over 7 bases. The CDR3 consists of 16 residues. Germline lookup yields CDR1 SGHTA and CDR2 FQGNSA. Trimming cost V 3 bases and J 2 bases; bases outside gene matches: 9. The chain's CDR3 is CASSFVGRGGQETQYF. Written as DNA, the CDR3 is TGTGCCAGCAGCTTTGTGGGGAGGGGCGGACAAGAGACCCAGTACTTC.

CDR3 protein: CASKGPGSHQPQHF. CDR3 sequence (DNA): TGTGCCAGTAAGGGGCCGGGGTCCCATCAGCCCCAGCATTTT. The rearrangement joins TRBV13 to TRBJ1-5, with D perhaps matching TRBD1 (5 bases). The CDR3 extends over 14 amino acids. V lost 9 bases and J 5 bases, leaving 17 bases between the germline ends. CDR1 is PRHDT and CDR2 is FYEKMQ in the germline V gene (reference sequence).

This clone was observed a handful of times. This sequence joins TRBV25-1 and TRBJ1-5; 7 bases align to TRBD1. The CDR3 is made up of 14 amino acids. Looked up from germline, CDR1 is MGHDK and CDR2 is SYGVNS. V lost 5 bases to trimming and J lost 3 bases; unmatched junction nucleotides: 4. The CDR3: CASSWGQSNQPQHF. Here the CDR3 DNA reads TGTGCCAGCAGTTGGGGACAGTCCAATCAGCCCCAGCATTTT.

The chain recombines TRBV18 with TRBJ2-7, with D unclear. Per the germline V gene, CDR1 is KGHSH and CDR2 is LQKENI. The ends were cut back, 3 bases at V and 3 bases at J, with 15 bases in the middle. This CDR3 spans 15 amino acids. DNA of the CDR3: TGTGCCAGCTCACCGGGCCCAGATAATTTCTACGAGCAGTACTTC. Translating it yields CASSPGPDNFYEQYF.

This clone has only one observation. The V and J genes are TRBV5-1 and TRBJ2-5, with 7 bases identical to TRBD2. This CDR3 region has 14 residues. Trimming took 3 bases from V and 4 from J; bases not matched to a gene: 6. Germline V gene data show CDR1 as SGHRS and CDR2 as YFSETQ. The CDR3 reads CASSSQGGLETQYF. The CDR3 coding sequence is TGCGCCAGCAGCTCCCAGGGAGGGTTAGAGACCCAGTACTTC.

The chain carries TRBV5-6 and TRBJ2-5; D call uncertain. CDR1 and CDR2 (germline): SGHDT, YYEEEE. This CDR3 comprises 13 residues. The V gene lost 5 bases and the J gene lost 4 bases, with 12 bases spanning the gap. The CDR3: CASSSIWGETQYF. As DNA, the CDR3 is TGTGCCAGCAGTTCGATTTGGGGAGAGACCCAGTACTTC.

The chain has TRBV27 and TRBJ2-3, with a weak D call TRBD2 (5 bases). Germline values: CDR1 MNHEY, CDR2 SMNVEV (reference sequence). V gave up 3 bases and J gave up 8 bases, with 18 bases separating them. The CDR3 length is 15 residues. DNA for the CDR3: TGTGCCAGCAGTTTGGGCCGGGGTATCCCAGGTACGCAGTATTTT. Translation gives CASSLGRGIPGTQYF.

V is TRBV18 and J is TRBJ2-5, with 7 bases fitting TRBD2. V trimming: 4 bases; J trimming: 2 bases; junction bases outside the gene matches: 4. The length of the CDR3 is 14 residues. The germline V gene has CDR1 KGHSH and CDR2 LQKENI. In nucleotides, the CDR3 is TGTGCCAGCTCACTCCAGCGGGGTCAAGAGACCCAGTACTTC. It encodes CASSLQRGQETQYF.

A few counts support this clone. The sample holds other DNA sequences that translate to the same CDR3. The rearrangement uses TRBV11-2 and TRBJ2-3; tentative D call: TRBD1 (6 bases). Between the trimmed V and J ends, which lost 1 base and 5 bases, there was a span of 7 bases. The CDR3 totals 13 residues. CDR1 SGHAT and CDR2 FQNNGV come from the germline V gene. The CDR3 reads CASSLARGDTQYF. DNA for the CDR3: TGTGCCAGCAGCTTAGCCAGGGGAGATACGCAGTATTTT.

This chain uses TRBV27 with TRBJ2-1; TRBD1 aligns across 7 bases. Germline V gene data show CDR1 as MNHEY and CDR2 as SMNVEV (reference sequence). Germline trimming cut 3 bases from V and 7 bases from J; bases unmatched to any gene: 6. CDR3 size: 14 residues. Here the CDR3 reads CASSFPGQRNEQFF. The DNA for the CDR3 is TGTGCCAGCAGTTTCCCGGGACAGAGGAATGAGCAGTTCTTC.

This clone has at least ten counts. This chain links TRBV11-2 with TRBJ2-5, with 10 nucleotides matching TRBD2. This CDR3 region has 15 residues. Germline-derived CDR1 and CDR2 are SGHAT and FQNNGV. With 5 bases clipped from V and 1 base from J, the junction kept 4 bases outside the gene matches. CDR3 coding DNA: TGTGCCAGCAGCCAAGAGCGGGGGGGCCAAGAGACCCAGTACTTC. Its translation: CASSQERGGQETQYF.

The V and J genes are TRBV27 and TRBJ1-4; a weak D match, TRBD1 (5 bases). Trimming removed 4 bases at V and 3 bases at J, with 12 bases between. Germline V lookup: CDR1 MNHEY, CDR2 SMNVEV (reference sequence). The CDR3 length is 15 residues. This chain's CDR3 is CASSSAGAANEKLFF. CDR3 sequence (DNA): TGTGCCAGCAGTTCGGCCGGGGCGGCTAATGAAAAACTGTTTTTT. The full variable domain, in which reference TRBV27 and TRBJ1-4 provide the parts outside the CDR3, is EAQVTQNPRYLITVTGKKLTVTCSQNMNHEYMSWYRQDPGLGLRQIYYSMNVEVTDKGDVPEGYKVSRKEKRNFPLILESPSPNQTSLYFCASSSAGAANEKLFFGSGTQLSVL.

The V gene is TRBV11-2, the J gene TRBJ2-3; the match to TRBD1 covers 7 bases. CDR3 size: 16 residues. Germline V CDR1 and CDR2: SGHAT, FQNNGV. V shed 3 bases and J 1 base; nucleotides not matched to a gene: 7. The CDR3 region is CASSFGRGLGTDTQYF. CDR3 nucleotides: TGTGCCAGCAGCTTTGGTAGGGGGCTCGGCACAGATACGCAGTATTTT.